This paragraph covers one T cell receptor beta chain sequence. This sample was included in a study of blood T cell repertoires in COVID-19. Study overall: Sample material is recorded as cDNA or gDNA derived from T cells, B-cell-depleted T cells, or PBMCs.

Original methodology: Amplification of reference gene primers provided the estimated nucleated cell counts. Here immunoSEQ multiplex PCR was the method, and the copy in TCRdb shows in-frame clones only, minus some. V and J calls plus clone size are reproduced from that table; the DNA served to infer D and trimming. The sample includes approximately 230,000 clones, around nine tenths of them seen just once. The CDR3 totals 14 residues. Germline V gene sequence: CDR1 KGHSH, CDR2 LQKENI. Trimming stripped 4 bases from V and 4 bases from J, with 13 bases between. This receptor was identified in a man younger than 30 with active or convalescent COVID-19. This chain links TRBV18 with TRBJ2-5; D remains unclear. Input material: peripheral blood. CDR3 sequence reads: CASSRLLAVETQYF. The DNA of the CDR3 is TGTGCCAGCTCACGTCTATTAGCTGTAGAGACCCAGTACTTC.